The 30 T cell receptor beta chains in this list originate from one sample, sequenced in a study of identical twins (dated by TCRdb to 2015 to 2016). The library came from 5' RACE. TCRdb records Illumina HiSeq 2000 as the sequencer. Clones were called with MiXCR by TCRdb after fastp trimmed the public reads at Q25, and only in-frame beta chains were retained. All rows with the same CDR3 protein become a single entry with the most common DNA and genes. The sample profile shows 400,000 to 600,000 distinct CDR3 sequences; about 20% of them were found once. Approximately 0.48% of the sample goes to the ten largest clones. These data also formed part of another study, on yellow fever vaccine responses in identical twins.

Sample: CD4+ T cells sorted from blood. Receptors were obtained from a woman under 30 in good health.

The CDR3 region has the DNA TGTTCCTGGGGGACAGGGGGCCGGAATGAGCAGTTCTTC. This encodes CSWGTGGRNEQFF. The chain carries TRBV28 and TRBJ2-1, with 12 nucleotides matching TRBD1. Per germline, CDR1 MDHEN and CDR2 SYDVKM. This CDR3 is built from 13 residues.

V gene TRBV4-1 combines with J gene TRBJ1-2; 9 bases agree with TRBD1. V dropped 3 bases and J dropped 7; count of bases not matched to a gene: 6. Per the germline V gene, CDR1 is MGHRA and CDR2 is YSYEKL. The CDR3 spans 14 residues. CDR3 sequence (DNA): TGCGCCAGCAGCCAGAACACAGGGGGCCCTGGCTACACCTTC. This codes for CASSQNTGGPGYTF.

Only a few counts were recorded for this clonotype. CDR3 sequence reads: CASSFGRAVSTGELFF. The CDR3 DNA reads as TGTGCCAGCAGCTTCGGGCGGGCCGTCAGCACCGGGGAGCTGTTTTTT. The gene calls are TRBV7-2 and TRBJ2-2; tentatively, D is TRBD2 (5 bases). The CDR3 has 16 amino acids. The V and J ends lost 3 bases and 4 bases respectively, with 15 bases between them. CDR1 and CDR2 (germline): SGHTA, FQGNSA.

V usage is TRBV3-1 and J usage is TRBJ1-1, with TRBD1 as a possible D gene (6 bases). The germline V gene encodes CDR1 LGHDT and CDR2 YNNKEL (reference sequence). CDR3 length equals 14 residues. V was pared by 2 bases and J by 7 bases, with 14 bases between. CDR3: CASSQTPGAGEAFF. CDR3 DNA sequence: TGTGCCAGCAGCCAAACCCCGGGGGCCGGTGAAGCTTTCTTT.

This clonotype occurred a few times. J is TRBJ2-7 and V is TRBV7-9, with 10 positions matching TRBD1. Per the germline V gene, CDR1 is SEHNR and CDR2 is FQNEAQ (reference sequence). V lost 3 bases and J lost 5; bases outside the gene matches: 4. The CDR3 totals 14 residues. Here the CDR3 DNA reads TGTGCCAGCAGCTTGGGGACAGGGGACCACGAGCAGTACGTC. Translating gives CASSLGTGDHEQYV.

The rearrangement joins TRBV4-2 to TRBJ2-7; D not certain. V lost 0 bases to trimming and J lost 0 bases, with 12 bases between them. CDR1 LGHNA and CDR2 YNFKEQ come from the germline V gene. This CDR3 contains 16 residues. CDR3 amino acids: CASSQDKRPSSYEQYF. CDR3 DNA: TGTGCCAGCAGCCAAGATAAGCGCCCGAGCTCCTACGAGCAGTACTTC.

This chain links TRBV5-1 with TRBJ1-3, with TRBD1 matching over 9 bases. CDR1 and CDR2 from the germline V gene are SGHRS and YFSETQ. V lost 3 bases and J lost 0; bases outside the gene matches: 7. The CDR3 sequence is 17 residues long. The CDR3 region has the DNA TGCGCCAGCAGCTCTATCGGACAGGGGAGCTCTGGAAACACCATATATTTT. It codes for CASSSIGQGSSGNTIYF.

This clonotype was seen a few times. This sequence joins TRBV5-1 and TRBJ2-3; D unresolved. Germline CDR1 SGHRS, CDR2 YFSETQ. Trimming cost V 0 bases and J 2 bases, with 7 bases left between them. The CDR3 totals 14 residues. This chain's CDR3 is CASSLGAHTDTQYF. Here the CDR3 DNA reads TGCGCCAGCAGCTTGGGAGCGCACACAGATACGCAGTATTTT.

The genes are TRBV6-1 and TRBJ2-3; D is perhaps TRBD1 (10 bases). The CDR3 consists of 18 residues. Germline V gene lookup returns CDR1 MNHNS and CDR2 SASEGT. Trimming removed 6 bases at V and 2 bases at J, with 24 bases between. The CDR3 spells CASRNRQGASGTTDTQYF. The DNA for the CDR3 is TGTGCCAGCAGGAACCGACAGGGGGCTAGCGGGACCACAGATACGCAGTATTTT.

This clonotype was seen many times. V gene TRBV4-2 combines with J gene TRBJ2-7; a weak D match, TRBD1 (6 bases). CDR1 LGHNA and CDR2 YNFKEQ come from the germline V gene. The V and J ends lost 0 bases and 1 base respectively, with 7 bases between them. The length of the CDR3 is 14 residues. DNA for the CDR3: TGTGCCAGCAGCCAAGAACAGGGTTCCTACGAGCAGTACTTC. This codes for CASSQEQGSYEQYF.

The CDR3 here is CASSPQARGSGIRETQYF. The CDR3 nucleotides are TGTGCCAGCAGCCCACAAGCCCGGGGCAGTGGGATCCGAGAGACCCAGTACTTC. The chain uses TRBV6-1 and TRBJ2-5, with D perhaps given as TRBD1 or TRBD2 (5 bases each). V was trimmed by 6 bases and J by 4 bases, leaving 27 bases between them. Germline loops: CDR1 MNHNS, CDR2 SASEGT. The CDR3 has 18 amino acids.

The chain joins TRBV3-1 to TRBJ2-7; possibly TRBD2 for D (5 bases). The CDR3 covers 14 residues. The germline V gene has CDR1 LGHDT and CDR2 YNNKEL (reference sequence). V dropped 4 bases and J dropped 3 bases, with 13 bases sitting between them. The CDR3 sequence: CASSRSSNSYEQYF. CDR3 in DNA: TGTGCCAGCAGCCGGTCTAGCAATAGCTACGAGCAGTACTTC.

This clonotype was found a few times. This chain connects TRBV7-9 to TRBJ2-7; a possible D gene is TRBD1 (6 bases). Germline-derived CDR1 and CDR2 are SEHNR and FQNEAQ (reference sequence). Trimming pared 1 base from V and 5 bases from J, leaving 12 bases between. The CDR3 covers 14 residues. The CDR3: CASSLGQGIDEQYF. For the CDR3, the DNA is TGTGCCAGCAGCTTAGGGCAGGGGATCGACGAGCAGTACTTC.

The chain uses TRBV20-1 and TRBJ2-2; 7 bases line up with TRBD2. This CDR3 contains 14 residues. With 1 base clipped from V and 2 bases from J, the junction kept 1 base outside the gene matches. Germline CDR1 and CDR2: DFQATT and SNEGSKA (reference sequence). CDR3 in DNA: TGCAGTGCTAGAGCGGGGGGTAACACCGGGGAGCTGTTTTTT. Protein: CSARAGGNTGELFF.

There are a few counts of this clonotype. The chain uses TRBV7-9 and TRBJ2-1; no firm D call. From germline, CDR1 is SEHNR and CDR2 FQNEAQ (reference sequence). The V end lost 1 base, the J end lost 6 bases, and 7 bases lay between the germline ends. The CDR3 loop spans 13 amino acids. Written as DNA, the CDR3 is TGTGCCAGCAGCTTAGGGTGGGGCAATGAGCAGTTCTTC. It codes for CASSLGWGNEQFF.

V usage is TRBV12-3 or TRBV12-4 and J usage is TRBJ1-1, with TRBD1 identical over 9 bases. The CDR3 loop spans 12 amino acids. The V gene end was trimmed by 2 bases and the J gene end by 11 bases; junction bases not matched to a gene: 3. This CDR3 is CASSLPGTGAFF. CDR3 in DNA: TGTGCCAGCAGTTTACCCGGGACAGGGGCTTTCTTT.

The chain couples TRBV2 to TRBJ2-2, with D possibly matching TRBD2 (5 bases). The germline V gene encodes CDR1 SNHLY and CDR2 FYNNEI. The CDR3 runs to 15 residues. Trimming stripped 5 bases from V and 6 bases from J, with 16 bases between. The CDR3 DNA reads as TGTGCCAGCAGTTGGCTAGCCAAGACCGCCGGGGAGCTGTTTTTT. It codes for CASSWLAKTAGELFF.

The chain is built from TRBV11-2 and TRBJ2-1; a possible D gene is TRBD2 (6 bases). CDR3 length: 16 residues. Germline V gene sequence: CDR1 SGHAT, CDR2 FQNNGV. The V gene lost 4 bases and the J gene lost 5 bases, with 18 bases spanning the gap. The CDR3 DNA is TGTGCCAGCAGCTCAACGTGGACTACCCAGAACAATGAGCAGTTCTTC. Protein: CASSSTWTTQNNEQFF.

In its sample, this clonotype was seen a few times. J is TRBJ2-7 and V is TRBV12-3 or TRBV12-4; D is possibly TRBD2 (5 bases). V was clipped by 2 bases and J by 2 bases, with 7 bases between them. This CDR3 region has 13 residues. The CDR3 nucleotides are TGTGCCAGCAGTTTACGAGGGCCCTACGAGCAGTACTTC. Translated: CASSLRGPYEQYF.

The chain is built from TRBV7-8 and TRBJ2-1; tentatively, D is TRBD1 or TRBD2 (5 bases each). The V gene's germline CDR1 is SGHVS and CDR2 FQNEAQ. The CDR3 contains 15 residues. V was trimmed by 5 bases and J by 1 base, leaving 12 bases between them. CDR3 protein: CASSPQRGSYNEQFF. The CDR3 DNA is TGTGCCAGCAGCCCCCAGAGGGGTTCCTACAATGAGCAGTTCTTC.

This clonotype has just a few counts. This chain connects TRBV20-1 to TRBJ2-1, with 8 bases matching TRBD2. Germline V gene sequence: CDR1 DFQATT, CDR2 SNEGSKA (reference sequence). With V trimmed by 3 bases and J by 2 bases, 6 bases remained unmatched. The CDR3 runs to 15 residues. CDR3 residues: CSARTAGGPYNEQFF. The CDR3 DNA reads TGCAGTGCTAGGACCGCGGGGGGCCCCTACAATGAGCAGTTCTTC.

This clonotype came up a few times. V and J are TRBV11-2 and TRBJ2-2; perhaps TRBD2 as D (6 bases). CDR1 SGHAT and CDR2 FQNNGV come from the germline V gene. The CDR3 has 18 residues. Trimming shortened V by 2 bases and J by 5 bases, and 21 bases separated the two germline ends. The DNA of the CDR3 is TGTGCCAGCAGCTTATGGGATTCCGGGAGTAGCCGGACCGGGGAGCTGTTTTTT. This codes for CASSLWDSGSSRTGELFF.

The genes are TRBV9 and TRBJ2-7, with a tentative D call TRBD1 (6 bases). CDR3 length: 14 residues. Trimming took off 3 bases at V and 3 bases at J, with 13 bases between the two ends. CDR1 is SGDLS and CDR2 is YYNGEE in the germline V gene. CDR3 bases: TGTGCCAGCAGCGCTCGACAGGAAAACTACGAGCAGTACTTC. Translation gives CASSARQENYEQYF.

This chain uses TRBV6-4 with TRBJ1-6; 7 bases agree with TRBD1. CDR3 size: 14 residues. With 6 bases clipped from V and 3 bases from J, the junction kept 2 bases outside the gene matches. Germline CDR1 and CDR2: MRHNA and SNTAGT. The CDR3 here is CASRPGGYNSPLHF. The CDR3 DNA follows: TGTGCCAGCAGGCCAGGGGGCTATAATTCACCCCTCCACTTT.

The table lists this clonotype with a few counts. The chain links TRBV15 to TRBJ2-5; TRBD2 agrees at 12 bases. Unmatched junction bases numbered 3, after V lost 0 bases and J lost 4 bases. CDR1 is LNHNV, CDR2 YYDKDF, per germline (reference sequence). This CDR3 comprises 16 residues. The CDR3 nucleotides are TGTGCCACCAGCAGAGAGGAGACTAGCGGGAGAGAGACCCAGTACTTC. Its protein product is CATSREETSGRETQYF.

CDR3 in DNA: TGTGCCTGTAGCGGGCCGGTGTCCCAGTACTTC. This gives the protein CACSGPVSQYF. This sequence joins TRBV28 and TRBJ2-5; TRBD2 matches at 7 bases. The CDR3 has 11 amino acids. V was clipped by 11 bases and J by 9 bases; unmatched bases: 9. Germline CDR1 MDHEN, CDR2 SYDVKM.

This clonotype has just a few counts. CDR3 in amino acids: CASSQVIRGTDTQYF. CDR3 DNA: TGCGCCAGCAGCCAAGTAATCCGGGGGACAGATACGCAGTATTTT. J is TRBJ2-3 and V is TRBV4-1; TRBD2 might be the D (6 bases). Germline assignment: CDR1 MGHRA and CDR2 YSYEKL. CDR3 length equals 15 residues. The V end was cut by 1 base, the J end by 3 bases, with 11 bases between.

The chain links TRBV12-3 or TRBV12-4 to TRBJ2-1; D may match TRBD1 or TRBD2 (6 bases each). V lost 1 base and J lost 6, with 13 bases in between. CDR3 size: 15 residues. CDR3: CASSLVGGRPNEQFF. In DNA, the CDR3 is TGTGCCAGCAGTTTAGTTGGGGGGCGGCCCAATGAGCAGTTCTTC.

The chain combines TRBV6-1 with TRBJ1-1; tentatively, D is TRBD1 (6 bases). In germline, CDR1 is MNHNS, CDR2 SASEGT. This CDR3 contains 12 residues. Between the trimmed V and J ends, which lost 7 bases and 6 bases, there was a span of 12 bases. CDR3 loop: CASTRGESEAFF. DNA for the CDR3: TGTGCCAGCACCAGGGGTGAATCTGAAGCTTTCTTT.

The chain recombines TRBV6-2 or TRBV6-3 with TRBJ2-2; 9 bases align to TRBD1. V shed 2 bases, J shed 0 bases, and the junction held 13 bases outside the gene matches. The CDR3 totals 20 residues. Germline CDR1 and CDR2: MNHEY and SVGEGT. CDR3 in DNA: TGTGCCAGCAGTTACGGAGGGGGGCCCGGACAGGGGTCGAACACCGGGGAGCTGTTTTTT. Protein: CASSYGGGPGQGSNTGELFF.